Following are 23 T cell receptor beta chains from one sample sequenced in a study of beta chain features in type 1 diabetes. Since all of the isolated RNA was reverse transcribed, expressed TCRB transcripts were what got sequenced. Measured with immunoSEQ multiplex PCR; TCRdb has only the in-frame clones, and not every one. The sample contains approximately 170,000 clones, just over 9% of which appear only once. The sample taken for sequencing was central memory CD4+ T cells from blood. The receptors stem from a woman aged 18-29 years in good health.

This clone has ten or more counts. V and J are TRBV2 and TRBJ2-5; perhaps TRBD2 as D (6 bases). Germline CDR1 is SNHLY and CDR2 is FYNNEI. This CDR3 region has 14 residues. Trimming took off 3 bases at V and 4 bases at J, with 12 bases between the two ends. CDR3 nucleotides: TGTGCCAGCAGTGAGACTAGTGGCTCAGAGACCCAGTACTTC. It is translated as CASSETSGSETQYF.

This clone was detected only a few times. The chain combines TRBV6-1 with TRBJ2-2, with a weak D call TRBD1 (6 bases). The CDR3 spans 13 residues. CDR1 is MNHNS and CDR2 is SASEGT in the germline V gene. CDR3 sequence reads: CAWRPQGAGELFF. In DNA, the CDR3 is TGTGCGTGGCGGCCACAGGGTGCCGGGGAGCTGTTTTTT.

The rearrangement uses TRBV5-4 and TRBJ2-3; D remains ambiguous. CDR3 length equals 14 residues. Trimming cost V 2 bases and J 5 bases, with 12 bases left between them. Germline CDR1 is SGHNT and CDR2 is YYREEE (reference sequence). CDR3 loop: CASSLGAFGDTQYF. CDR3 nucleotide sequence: TGTGCCAGCAGCTTAGGAGCTTTTGGAGATACGCAGTATTTT. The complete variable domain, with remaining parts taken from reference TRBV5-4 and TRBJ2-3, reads ETGVTQSPTHLIKTRGQQVTLRCSSQSGHNTVSWYQQALGQGPQFIFQYYREEENGRGNFPPRFSGLQFPNYSSELNVNALELDDSALYLCASSLGAFGDTQYFGPGTRLTVL.

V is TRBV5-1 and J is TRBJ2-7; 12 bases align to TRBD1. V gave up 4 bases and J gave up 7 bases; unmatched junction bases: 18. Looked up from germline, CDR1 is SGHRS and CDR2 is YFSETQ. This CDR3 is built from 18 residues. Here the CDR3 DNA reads TGCGCCAGCAGCCCGGGGACAGGGGGCTGGCGGGGGCTCGGGGAGCAGTACTTC. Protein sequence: CASSPGTGGWRGLGEQYF.

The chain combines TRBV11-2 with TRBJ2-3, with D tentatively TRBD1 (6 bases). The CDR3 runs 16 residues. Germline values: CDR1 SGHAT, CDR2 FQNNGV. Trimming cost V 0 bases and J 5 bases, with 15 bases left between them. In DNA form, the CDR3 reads TGTGCCAGCAGCTTAGATACAGAACAGGGTCTAGATACGCAGTATTTT. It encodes CASSLDTEQGLDTQYF.

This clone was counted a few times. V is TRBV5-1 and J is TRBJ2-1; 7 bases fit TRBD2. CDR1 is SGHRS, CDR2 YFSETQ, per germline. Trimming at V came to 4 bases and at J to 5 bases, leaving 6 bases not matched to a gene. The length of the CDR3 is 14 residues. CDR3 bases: TGCGCCAGCAGCCCAGTGGGGGGGGACAATGAGCAGTTCTTC. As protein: CASSPVGGDNEQFF.

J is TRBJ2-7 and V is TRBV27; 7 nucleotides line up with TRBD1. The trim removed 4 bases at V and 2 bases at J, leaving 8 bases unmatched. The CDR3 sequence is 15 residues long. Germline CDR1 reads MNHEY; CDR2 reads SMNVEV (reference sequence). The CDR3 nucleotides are TGTGCCAGCAGTTCCGTCCCCACAGGGGCCTACGAGCAGTACTTC. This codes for CASSSVPTGAYEQYF.

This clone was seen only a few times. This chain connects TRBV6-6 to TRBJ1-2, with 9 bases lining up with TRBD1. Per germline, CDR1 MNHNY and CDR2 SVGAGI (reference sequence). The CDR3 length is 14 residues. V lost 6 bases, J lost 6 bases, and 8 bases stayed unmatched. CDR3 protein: CASREPGTGHGYTF. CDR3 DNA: TGTGCCAGCAGAGAGCCCGGGACAGGGCATGGCTACACCTTC.

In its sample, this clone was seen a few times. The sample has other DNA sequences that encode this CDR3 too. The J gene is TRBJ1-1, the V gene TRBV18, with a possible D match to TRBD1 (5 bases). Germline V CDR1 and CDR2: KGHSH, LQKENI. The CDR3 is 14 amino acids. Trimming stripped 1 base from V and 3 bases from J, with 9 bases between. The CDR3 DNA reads TGTGCCAGCTCACCACAGGGGCAGGACACTGAAGCTTTCTTT. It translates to CASSPQGQDTEAFF.

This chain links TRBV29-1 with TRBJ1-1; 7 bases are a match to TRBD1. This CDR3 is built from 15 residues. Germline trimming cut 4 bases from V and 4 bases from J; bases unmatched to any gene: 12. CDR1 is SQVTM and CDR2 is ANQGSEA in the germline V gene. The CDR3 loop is CSVVLWRQGGTEAFF. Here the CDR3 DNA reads TGCAGCGTTGTATTGTGGCGACAGGGAGGCACTGAAGCTTTCTTT.

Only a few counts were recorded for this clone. The CDR3 spells CASSLAGNGYTF. In DNA, the CDR3 is TGTGCCAGCAGCTTGGCGGGGAACGGCTACACCTTC. The chain combines TRBV7-9 with TRBJ1-2; no reliable D call. This CDR3 comprises 12 residues. Trimming removed 3 bases from V and 8 bases from J, with 10 bases in between. Germline V gives CDR1 SEHNR, CDR2 FQNEAQ (reference sequence).

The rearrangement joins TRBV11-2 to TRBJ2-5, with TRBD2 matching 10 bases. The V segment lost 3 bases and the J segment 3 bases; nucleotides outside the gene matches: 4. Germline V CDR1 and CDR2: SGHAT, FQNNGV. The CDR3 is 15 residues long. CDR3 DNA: TGTGCCAGCAGCTTCGGCCTAGCGGGAGAAGAGACCCAGTACTTC. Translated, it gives CASSFGLAGEETQYF.

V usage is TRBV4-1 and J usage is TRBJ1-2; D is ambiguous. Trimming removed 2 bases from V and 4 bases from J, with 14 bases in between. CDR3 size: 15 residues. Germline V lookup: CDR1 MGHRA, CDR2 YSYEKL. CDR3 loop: CASSQTPGEGYGYTF. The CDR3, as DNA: TGCGCCAGCAGCCAAACGCCCGGGGAAGGCTATGGCTACACCTTC.

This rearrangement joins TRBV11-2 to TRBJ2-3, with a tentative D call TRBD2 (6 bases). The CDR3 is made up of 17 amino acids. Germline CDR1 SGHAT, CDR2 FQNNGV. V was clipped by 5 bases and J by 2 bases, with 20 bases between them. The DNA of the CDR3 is TGTGCCAGCAGCCCTAGGTCGGGGACTGGGTTCACAGATACGCAGTATTTT. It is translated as CASSPRSGTGFTDTQYF.

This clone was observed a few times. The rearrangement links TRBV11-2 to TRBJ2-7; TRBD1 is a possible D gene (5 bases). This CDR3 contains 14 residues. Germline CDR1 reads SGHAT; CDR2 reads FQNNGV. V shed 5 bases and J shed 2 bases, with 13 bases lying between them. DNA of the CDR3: TGTGCCAGCAGCCACGAGACAGTAACCTACGAGCAGTACTTC. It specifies CASSHETVTYEQYF.

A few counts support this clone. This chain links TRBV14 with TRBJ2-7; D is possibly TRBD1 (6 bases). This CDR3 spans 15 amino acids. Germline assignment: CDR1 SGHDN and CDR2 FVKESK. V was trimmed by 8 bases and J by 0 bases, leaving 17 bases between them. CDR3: CASSKQGLSSYEQYF. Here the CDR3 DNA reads TGTGCCAGCTCGAAACAGGGCCTAAGCTCCTACGAGCAGTACTTC.

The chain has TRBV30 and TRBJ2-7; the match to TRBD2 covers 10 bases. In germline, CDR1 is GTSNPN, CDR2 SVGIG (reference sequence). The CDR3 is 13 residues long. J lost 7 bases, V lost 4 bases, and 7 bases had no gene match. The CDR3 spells CAWIVAGGVEQYF. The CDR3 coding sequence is TGTGCCTGGATAGTAGCGGGGGGCGTGGAGCAGTACTTC.

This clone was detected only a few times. The CDR3 here is CAWSYRGNEKLFF. The DNA of the CDR3 is TGTGCCTGGAGTTACAGGGGTAATGAAAAACTGTTTTTT. The chain employs TRBV30 and TRBJ1-4; 7 nucleotides align to TRBD1. The germline V gene encodes CDR1 GTSNPN and CDR2 SVGIG (reference sequence). The CDR3 length is 13 residues. J gave up 4 bases and V 2 bases, and 1 base lay outside the gene matches. Filled out from reference TRBV30 and TRBJ1-4, the complete variable domain reads SQTIHQWPATLVQPVGSPLSLECTVEGTSNPNLYWYRQAAGRGLQLLFYSVGIGQISSEVPQNLSASRPQDRQFILSSKKLLLSDSGFYLCAWSYRGNEKLFFGSGTQLSVL.

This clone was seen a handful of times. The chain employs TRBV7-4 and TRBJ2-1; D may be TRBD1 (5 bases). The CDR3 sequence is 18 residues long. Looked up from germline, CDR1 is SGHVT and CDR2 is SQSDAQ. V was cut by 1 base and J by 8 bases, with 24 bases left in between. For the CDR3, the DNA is TGTGCCAGCAGCTTAGTAAATCGGCAGGGATTGGATCGGGATGAGCAGTTCTTC. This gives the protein CASSLVNRQGLDRDEQFF.

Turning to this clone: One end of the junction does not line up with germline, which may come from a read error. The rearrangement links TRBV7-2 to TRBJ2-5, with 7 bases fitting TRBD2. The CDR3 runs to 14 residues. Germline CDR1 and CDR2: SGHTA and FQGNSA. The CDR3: CASSQDFSGETQYF. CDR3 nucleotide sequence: TGCGCCAGCAGCCAAGATTTTAGCGGGGAGACCCAGTACTTC. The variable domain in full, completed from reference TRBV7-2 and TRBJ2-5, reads GAGVSQSPSNKVTEKGKDVELRCDPISGHTALYWYRQSLGQGLEFLIYFQGNSAPDKSGLPSDRFSAERTGGSVSTLTIQRTQQEDSAVYLCASSQDFSGETQYFGPGTRLLVL.

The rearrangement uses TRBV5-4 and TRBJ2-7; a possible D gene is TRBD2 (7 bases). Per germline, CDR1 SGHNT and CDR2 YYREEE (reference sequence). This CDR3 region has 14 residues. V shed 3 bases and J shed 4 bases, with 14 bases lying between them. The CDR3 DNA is TGTGCCAGCAGCTCCTCCGGGGGGCTTTACGAGCAGTACTTC. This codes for CASSSSGGLYEQYF.

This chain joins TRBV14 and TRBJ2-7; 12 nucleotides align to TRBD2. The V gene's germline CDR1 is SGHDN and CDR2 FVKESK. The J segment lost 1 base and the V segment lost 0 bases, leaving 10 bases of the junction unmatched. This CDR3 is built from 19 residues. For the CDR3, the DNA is TGTGCCAGCAGCCAAGAGGCCCACTCACTAGCGGGGGGATCCTACGAGCAGTACTTC. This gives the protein CASSQEAHSLAGGSYEQYF.

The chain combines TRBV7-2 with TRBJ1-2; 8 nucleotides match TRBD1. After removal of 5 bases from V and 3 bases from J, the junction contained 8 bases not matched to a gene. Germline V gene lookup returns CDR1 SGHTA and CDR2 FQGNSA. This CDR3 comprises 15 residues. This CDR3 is CASSRKQGADYGYTF. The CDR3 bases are TGTGCCAGCAGCCGTAAGCAGGGGGCGGACTATGGCTACACCTTC.